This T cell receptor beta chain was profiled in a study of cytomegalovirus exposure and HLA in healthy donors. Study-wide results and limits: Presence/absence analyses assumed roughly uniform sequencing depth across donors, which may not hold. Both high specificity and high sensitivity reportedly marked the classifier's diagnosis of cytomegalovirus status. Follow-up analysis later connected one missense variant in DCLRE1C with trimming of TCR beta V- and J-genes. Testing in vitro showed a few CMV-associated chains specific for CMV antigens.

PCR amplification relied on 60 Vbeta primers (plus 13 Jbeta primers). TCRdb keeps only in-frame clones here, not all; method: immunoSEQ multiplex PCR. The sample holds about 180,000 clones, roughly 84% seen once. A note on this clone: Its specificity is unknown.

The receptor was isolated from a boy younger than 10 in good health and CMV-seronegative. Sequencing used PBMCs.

CDR3 coding DNA: TGTGCCAGCAATCCATCACAGGGGGGGAGGGAGCCCCAGCATTTT. It encodes CASNPSQGGREPQHF. This chain joins TRBV6-1 and TRBJ1-5, with 8 bases fitting TRBD1. CDR1 and CDR2 (germline): MNHNS, SASEGT. V shed 7 bases, J shed 8 bases, and the junction held 13 bases outside the gene matches. CDR3 length equals 15 residues.